These 28 T cell receptor beta chains came from one sample sequenced in a study of CD8 T cells in ankylosing spondylitis. TCRdb re-derived calls from the 5' RACE reads in MiXCR, one entry per CDR3 protein. This sample has about 260,000 distinct CDR3 sequences, with over 15% found just once. Specimen: blood, either unsorted or a sorted T cell fraction (not recorded which). The receptor set was obtained from a male donor with ankylosing spondylitis or in good health (not recorded which).

Turning to this clonotype: This may come from a read error, since a much larger clone is one base off. The rearrangement uses TRBV5-1 and TRBJ1-1, with D unresolved. From germline, CDR1 is SGHRS and CDR2 YFSETQ. This CDR3 is built from 14 residues. CDR3 DNA sequence: TGCGCCAGCAGCTTGGACGGAGCAGTTGATGAAACTTTCTTT. It is translated as CASSLDGAVDETFF.

This clonotype was recorded once. V usage is TRBV10-3 and J usage is TRBJ1-5; D is perhaps TRBD1 (5 bases). V shed 6 bases and J shed 4 bases, with 13 bases lying between them. Germline values: CDR1 ENHRY, CDR2 SYGVKD. CDR3 length equals 14 residues. The CDR3 is CAIRGWGGNQPQHF. The CDR3 region has the DNA TGTGCCATCAGGGGTTGGGGGGGGAATCAGCCCCAGCATTTT.

The chain employs TRBV5-1 and TRBJ2-7; tentative D call: TRBD1 (5 bases). Trimming stripped 0 bases from V and 2 bases from J, with 12 bases between. Germline-derived CDR1 and CDR2 are SGHRS and YFSETQ. This CDR3 contains 15 residues. This chain's CDR3 is CASSLATVVTYEQYV. The CDR3 DNA reads as TGCGCCAGCAGCTTGGCGACAGTCGTGACCTACGAGCAGTACGTC.

This sequence joins TRBV20-1 and TRBJ2-1, with D perhaps TRBD2 (7 bases). Germline lookup yields CDR1 DFQATT and CDR2 SNEGSKA (reference sequence). The V end lost 3 bases, the J end lost 10 bases, and 19 bases lay between the germline ends. The CDR3 has 14 residues. DNA of the CDR3: TGCAGTGCTAGGACCGGGGGCGGGAGTCACGAGCAGTTCTTC. It encodes CSARTGGGSHEQFF.

This clonotype was seen a few times. V gene TRBV9 combines with J gene TRBJ2-2, with D unresolved. The CDR3 has 16 residues. Germline loops: CDR1 SGDLS, CDR2 YYNGEE. The V and J ends lost 0 bases and 2 bases respectively, with 11 bases between them. The CDR3 sequence: CASSVAGRLNTGELFF. CDR3 coding DNA: TGTGCCAGCAGCGTAGCGGGCAGGTTAAACACCGGGGAGCTGTTTTTT. Filled out from reference TRBV9 and TRBJ2-2, the complete variable domain reads DSGVTQTPKHLITATGQRVTLRCSPRSGDLSVYWYQQSLDQGLQFLIQYYNGEERAKGNILERFSAQQFPDLHSELNLSSLELGDSALYFCASSVAGRLNTGELFFGEGSRLTVL.

For the CDR3, the DNA is TGTGCCAGCAGTTTTGGTGGCAGCAATCAGCCCCAGCATTTT. Amino acids: CASSFGGSNQPQHF. The J gene is TRBJ1-5, the V gene TRBV12-3 or TRBV12-4; D uncertain. V lost 3 bases, J lost 1 base, and 7 bases lay in between. The CDR3 contains 14 residues.

The chain employs TRBV12-3 or TRBV12-4 and TRBJ1-1; TRBD1 matches 9 bases. Unmatched junction bases numbered 13, after V lost 8 bases and J lost 6 bases. The CDR3 has 15 amino acids. CDR3 region: CASRTGTGFLSEAFF. The CDR3 coding sequence is TGTGCCAGCCGAACCGGGACAGGGTTTTTGTCTGAAGCTTTCTTT.

This clonotype was counted between two and nine times. The chain employs TRBV15 and TRBJ2-2; 9 nucleotides match TRBD1. The CDR3 is made up of 17 amino acids. Trimming removed 0 bases from V and 9 bases from J; junction bases left unmatched: 11. Germline CDR1 LNHNV, CDR2 YYDKDF (reference sequence). The CDR3 reads CATSRDLSGQGSRELFF. CDR3 sequence (DNA): TGTGCCACCAGCAGAGATCTGTCGGGACAGGGTAGCCGGGAGCTGTTTTTT.

The chain employs TRBV25-1 and TRBJ2-3; D is perhaps TRBD2 (6 bases). The length of the CDR3 is 16 residues. The germline V gene encodes CDR1 MGHDK and CDR2 SYGVNS. V dropped 4 bases and J dropped 0 bases, with 14 bases sitting between them. DNA for the CDR3: TGTGCCAGCAGTGGGGGGGACTGGCTTAGCACAGATACGCAGTATTTT. It translates to CASSGGDWLSTDTQYF.

This sequence joins TRBV7-6 and TRBJ2-5; 9 bases match TRBD1. This CDR3 region has 17 residues. Germline CDR1 is SGHVS and CDR2 is FNYEAQ. V was pared by 1 base and J by 4 bases, with 10 bases of the junction left unmatched. As DNA, the CDR3 is TGTGCCAGCAGCTTAGTTGGCACAGGGGGCAGGTCAGAGACCCAGTACTTC. Encoded protein: CASSLVGTGGRSETQYF.

A few counts support this clonotype. The chain couples TRBV12-3 or TRBV12-4 to TRBJ2-2; the D is unclear. Trimming left V 6 bases short and J 1 base short, with 9 bases between. The CDR3 loop spans 14 amino acids. The DNA of the CDR3 is TGTGCCAGCAGGCATGCAGGGAACACCGGGGAGCTGTTTTTT. Its translation: CASRHAGNTGELFF.

In its sample, this clonotype was seen a few times. The CDR3: CASILRGFGYTF. The CDR3 nucleotides read TGTGCCAGCATTCTGCGGGGTTTCGGCTACACCTTC. V usage is TRBV6-1 and J usage is TRBJ1-2; D unclear. Per the germline V gene, CDR1 is MNHNS and CDR2 is SASEGT. The V end was cut by 7 bases, the J end by 8 bases, with 14 bases between. The CDR3 has 12 residues.

There are a few counts of this clonotype. V and J are TRBV29-1 and TRBJ2-7; 8 nucleotides match TRBD2. Germline V lookup: CDR1 SQVTM, CDR2 ANQGSEA. This CDR3 is 12 amino acids long. J was trimmed by 6 bases and V by 4 bases; bases with no gene match: 5. In nucleotides, the CDR3 is TGCAGCGTTGTAGGTCTAGCGGGCGAGCAGTACGTC. Encoded protein: CSVVGLAGEQYV.

This clonotype was picked up many times. For the CDR3, the DNA is TGTGCCAGCAGCCAAGGGACAGGGAGGGAGACCCAGTACTTC. It codes for CASSQGTGRETQYF. The chain recombines TRBV12-3 or TRBV12-4 with TRBJ2-5; 9 positions agree with TRBD1. This CDR3 contains 14 residues. After removal of 6 bases from V and 5 bases from J, the junction contained 7 bases not matched to a gene.

This clonotype has more than one count but fewer than ten. The chain carries TRBV29-1 and TRBJ2-1; the match to TRBD1 covers 7 bases. The length of the CDR3 is 15 residues. CDR1 and CDR2 (germline): SQVTM, ANQGSEA. The trim removed 3 bases at V and 3 bases at J, leaving 8 bases unmatched. DNA of the CDR3: TGCAGCGTTGACTCAGGGACAGTTCTCTACAATGAGCAGTTCTTC. Residues: CSVDSGTVLYNEQFF.

The chain joins TRBV7-9 to TRBJ2-5, with unresolved D. This CDR3 has 16 amino acids. The V end was cut by 0 bases, the J end by 1 base, with 12 bases between. Germline V CDR1 and CDR2: SEHNR, FQNEAQ (reference sequence). CDR3 amino acids: CASSLAPGRSQETQYF. DNA of the CDR3: TGTGCCAGCAGCTTAGCGCCCGGACGGTCCCAAGAGACCCAGTACTTC.

The rearrangement joins TRBV10-2 to TRBJ1-5, with a tentative D call TRBD1 (6 bases). The V gene's germline CDR1 is WSHSY and CDR2 SAAADI. V lost 4 bases to trimming and J lost 6 bases, with 13 bases between them. The length of the CDR3 is 14 residues. DNA for the CDR3: TGCGCCAGCAGTGCGGACAGCCTCATTCAGCCCCAGCATTTT. Residues: CASSADSLIQPQHF.

This clonotype was detected only a few times. The chain employs TRBV12-3 or TRBV12-4 and TRBJ2-1; D perhaps matches TRBD1 (6 bases). Trimming cost V 6 bases and J 2 bases, with 17 bases left between them. This CDR3 is 16 amino acids long. CDR3: CASRSKGGFPYNEQFF. The CDR3 DNA sequence: TGTGCCAGCAGATCGAAAGGGGGTTTCCCCTACAATGAGCAGTTCTTC.

This clonotype was counted many times. This chain links TRBV5-1 with TRBJ2-3; TRBD1 aligns across 7 bases. V gave up 4 bases and J gave up 2 bases; unmatched junction bases: 1. Germline assignment: CDR1 SGHRS and CDR2 YFSETQ. The CDR3 covers 13 residues. The CDR3 spells CASSGTVTDTQYF. The CDR3 DNA follows: TGCGCCAGCAGCGGGACAGTCACAGATACGCAGTATTTT.

This clonotype showed up many times. The chain carries TRBV12-3 or TRBV12-4 and TRBJ2-2; D is undetermined. The CDR3 sequence is 14 residues long. V was clipped by 6 bases and J by 6 bases, with 14 bases between them. The CDR3: CASRPELVPGELFF. CDR3 nucleotides: TGTGCCAGCAGGCCCGAGCTAGTCCCCGGGGAGCTGTTTTTT.

This clonotype has more than one count but fewer than ten. V and J are TRBV20-1 and TRBJ2-7; weak D call: TRBD2 (5 bases). Trimming shortened V by 0 bases and J by 5 bases, and 5 bases separated the two germline ends. Germline V gene sequence: CDR1 DFQATT, CDR2 SNEGSKA (reference sequence). CDR3 length: 11 amino acids. The CDR3 DNA is TGCAGTGCTAGAGACGGGAACGAGCAGTACGTC. Its translation is CSARDGNEQYV.

V is TRBV12-3 or TRBV12-4 and J is TRBJ2-1; no clear D. The germline V and J ends were trimmed by 6 bases and 4 bases, with 10 bases remaining between them. This CDR3 spans 13 amino acids. CDR3 in DNA: TGTGCCAGCAGCCCGCAGCAGTACAATGAGCAGTTCTTC. This gives the protein CASSPQQYNEQFF.

This clonotype turned up a few times. The chain uses TRBV29-1 and TRBJ2-6; D not certain. Germline lookup yields CDR1 SQVTM and CDR2 ANQGSEA. The CDR3 is 15 residues long. V lost 1 base and J lost 0, with 7 bases in between. The DNA of the CDR3 is TGCAGCGTTGAAGGAGGTCGCTCTGGGGCCAACGTCCTGACTTTC. Protein: CSVEGGRSGANVLTF.

V usage is TRBV7-3 and J usage is TRBJ2-2, with 10 bases lining up with TRBD2. CDR3 length: 16 residues. The trim removed 4 bases at V and 7 bases at J, leaving 9 bases unmatched. Per the germline V gene, CDR1 is SGHTA and CDR2 is FQGTGA. CDR3 amino acids: CASSSKAGGPSGELFF. CDR3 DNA sequence: TGTGCCAGCAGCTCCAAAGCGGGAGGGCCTAGCGGGGAGCTGTTTTTT. Together with reference TRBV7-3 and TRBJ2-2, the CDR3 gives the full variable domain: GAGVSQTPSNKVTEKGKYVELRCDPISGHTALYWYRQSLGQGPEFLIYFQGTGAADDSGLPNDRFFAVRPEGSVSTLKIQRTERGDSAVYLCASSSKAGGPSGELFFGEGSRLTVL.

This clonotype appeared a few times. J is TRBJ2-7 and V is TRBV20-1; no definite D call. Germline V gene lookup returns CDR1 DFQATT and CDR2 SNEGSKA (reference sequence). The V end was cut by 1 base, the J end by 1 base, with 14 bases between. There are 15 residues in the CDR3. The CDR3 region is CSARANSRSSYEQYV. The CDR3 DNA reads TGCAGTGCTAGAGCTAACTCCCGGTCTTCCTACGAGCAGTACGTC.

This clonotype was observed a few times. CDR3 amino acids: CASSLVAAYTGELFF. The CDR3 nucleotides read TGCGCCAGCAGCTTGGTGGCGGCTTACACCGGGGAGCTGTTTTTT. The J gene is TRBJ2-2, the V gene TRBV5-1; D not resolved. V lost 0 bases and J lost 3, with 9 bases in between. The germline V gene encodes CDR1 SGHRS and CDR2 YFSETQ. The CDR3 sequence is 15 residues long.

The chain employs TRBV29-1 and TRBJ2-2, with D maybe TRBD2 (6 bases). Germline V CDR1 and CDR2: SQVTM, ANQGSEA. This CDR3 has 17 amino acids. Trimming stripped 6 bases from V and 1 base from J, with 21 bases between. In DNA, the CDR3 is TGCAGCGTCGGAACATACGGGACGGGGGTGAACACCGGGGAGCTGTTTTTT. Residues: CSVGTYGTGVNTGELFF.

This clonotype was seen only a few times. V is TRBV20-1 and J is TRBJ2-3; D tentatively reads TRBD1 or TRBD2 (5 bases each). Germline V gene data show CDR1 as DFQATT and CDR2 as SNEGSKA (reference sequence). Trimming removed 6 bases from V and 0 bases from J, with 19 bases in between. This CDR3 contains 16 residues. This chain's CDR3 is CSANTVAWGSTDTQYF. The CDR3 nucleotides read TGCAGTGCAAACACCGTGGCCTGGGGGAGCACAGATACGCAGTATTTT.